One sample yielded the 28 T cell receptor beta chains listed below, sequenced in a study of CD8 T cells in Susac syndrome. When the RNA was reverse transcribed, random hexamers were used with an input of about 0.5 to 1 ug. In TCRdb, the immunoSEQ multiplex PCR reads were re-called with MiXCR into one record per CDR3 protein. The table shows roughly 130,000 distinct CDR3 sequences, with just over 95% occurring only once. Input material: CD4+ T cells from PBMCs. The receptors were sampled from a human donor with Susac syndrome.

This chain connects TRBV3-1 to TRBJ1-3, with D tentatively TRBD1 (6 bases). Per germline, CDR1 LGHDT and CDR2 YNNKEL (reference sequence). The CDR3 is 14 residues long. The V end was cut by 6 bases, the J end by 0 bases, with 9 bases between. The CDR3 region is CASRGHNSGNTIYF. As DNA, the CDR3 is TGTGCCAGCAGGGGACACAACTCTGGAAACACCATATATTTT.

The chain employs TRBV5-1 and TRBJ2-6; D not resolved. The germline V gene encodes CDR1 SGHRS and CDR2 YFSETQ. This CDR3 region has 15 residues. V gave up 1 base and J gave up 0 bases, with 5 bases separating them. CDR3 in amino acids: CASSLISSGANVLTF. The CDR3 DNA sequence: TGCGCCAGCAGCTTGATCAGCTCTGGGGCCAACGTCCTGACTTTC.

The chain combines TRBV29-1 with TRBJ2-1, with 7 bases fitting TRBD2. There are 16 residues in the CDR3. Germline V gene lookup returns CDR1 SQVTM and CDR2 ANQGSEA. V trimming: 1 base; J trimming: 7 bases; junction bases outside the gene matches: 13. CDR3 in amino acids: CSVEASGRELRNEQFF. CDR3 in DNA: TGCAGCGTTGAAGCCTCTGGGCGGGAGCTTCGTAATGAGCAGTTCTTC.

J is TRBJ1-2 and V is TRBV2; 7 bases line up with TRBD1. Germline CDR1 is SNHLY and CDR2 is FYNNEI. The J segment lost 6 bases and the V segment lost 3 bases, leaving 10 bases of the junction unmatched. CDR3 length equals 15 residues. CDR3 loop: CASSEGGRGSDGYTF. The DNA of the CDR3 is TGTGCCAGCAGTGAGGGCGGCAGGGGGTCTGATGGCTACACCTTC.

Regarding this clonotype: Mismatch with germline at one junction end may stem from a read error. CDR3 amino acids: CASSRPGTPPNF. DNA of the CDR3: TGTGCCAGCAGTAGACCCGGGACACCACCGAACTTC. The V gene is TRBV6-5, the J gene TRBJ2-7; a weak D match, TRBD1 (6 bases). This CDR3 spans 12 amino acids. Germline CDR1 and CDR2: MNHEY and SVGAGI.

This clonotype was detected only a few times. The chain carries TRBV11-1 and TRBJ2-2; no clear D gene. V gave up 5 bases and J gave up 4 bases, with 5 bases separating them. CDR1 SGHAT and CDR2 FQDESV come from the germline V gene (reference sequence). The CDR3 has 12 amino acids. CDR3 coding DNA: TGTGCCAGCAGCCCGGGCACCGGGGAGCTGTTTTTT. This translates into CASSPGTGELFF.

The V call is TRBV27, the J call TRBJ2-7, with 10 bases identical to TRBD2. This CDR3 is built from 15 residues. V shed 2 bases and J 0 bases; nucleotides not matched to a gene: 1. Germline values: CDR1 MNHEY, CDR2 SMNVEV (reference sequence). The CDR3: CASSLGTSVSYEQYF. The CDR3 region has the DNA TGTGCCAGCAGTTTAGGGACTAGCGTCTCCTACGAGCAGTACTTC.

The chain uses TRBV18 and TRBJ2-5, with 9 bases aligning to TRBD2. V lost 2 bases, J lost 5 bases, and 6 bases stayed unmatched. This CDR3 has 15 residues. Germline-derived CDR1 and CDR2 are KGHSH and LQKENI. Written as DNA, the CDR3 is TGTGCCAGCTCACCAATAGCGGGAGAGGTGGAGACCCAGTACTTC. This gives the protein CASSPIAGEVETQYF.

The rearrangement uses TRBV5-6 and TRBJ2-1; 9 nucleotides agree with TRBD1. Germline V CDR1 and CDR2: SGHDT, YYEEEE. V lost 1 base to trimming and J lost 1 base; unmatched junction nucleotides: 6. CDR3 length: 17 residues. CDR3 nucleotides: TGTGCCAGCAGCTTGCCCCTGGGACAGGGATCCTACAATGAGCAGTTCTTC. Its translation is CASSLPLGQGSYNEQFF. Full variable domain (missing parts from reference TRBV5-6 and TRBJ2-1): DAGVTQSPTHLIKTRGQQVTLRCSPKSGHDTVSWYQQALGQGPQFIFQYYEEEERQRGNFPDRFSGHQFPNYSSELNVNALLLGDSALYLCASSLPLGQGSYNEQFFGPGTRLTVL.

The V and J genes are TRBV7-8 and TRBJ2-7; the D is unclear. CDR1 and CDR2 from the germline V gene are SGHVS and FQNEAQ. The CDR3 sequence is 14 residues long. Between the trimmed V and J ends, which lost 4 bases and 5 bases, there was a span of 15 bases. CDR3 nucleotides: TGTGCCAGCAGCTCCAGTTGGGCGTTGGACGAGCAGTACTTC. It translates to CASSSSWALDEQYF.

DNA for the CDR3: TGTGCCAGCGGGCTGAACACTGAAGCTTTCTTT. It encodes CASGLNTEAFF. This sequence joins TRBV3-1 and TRBJ1-1, with unresolved D. Trimming left V 8 bases short and J 0 bases short, with 4 bases between. Germline lookup yields CDR1 LGHDT and CDR2 YNNKEL (reference sequence). The CDR3 is 11 residues long.

The rearrangement links TRBV7-9 to TRBJ2-3; TRBD2 matches at 7 bases. Germline assignment: CDR1 SEHNR and CDR2 FQNEAQ (reference sequence). The CDR3 is 12 amino acids. The trim removed 7 bases at V and 5 bases at J, leaving 3 bases unmatched. CDR3 sequence reads: CASNSGGDTQYF. The CDR3 DNA sequence: TGTGCCAGCAACTCGGGAGGAGATACGCAGTATTTT.

This clonotype appeared a single time. V gene TRBV7-6 combines with J gene TRBJ2-2; 9 bases align to TRBD2. Germline trimming cut 3 bases from V and 6 bases from J; bases unmatched to any gene: 8. Germline V gene data show CDR1 as SGHVS and CDR2 as FNYEAQ. The CDR3 sequence is 16 residues long. CDR3 nucleotide sequence: TGTGCCAGCAGCTTGCGTCCGGCGGGAGGGCCCGGGGAGCTGTTTTTT. Its protein product is CASSLRPAGGPGELFF.

The chain combines TRBV29-1 with TRBJ2-1; 8 bases map to TRBD2. The length of the CDR3 is 16 residues. Germline values: CDR1 SQVTM, CDR2 ANQGSEA. V gave up 3 bases and J gave up 6 bases; unmatched junction bases: 13. CDR3 residues: CSVESLAVTGSNEQFF. CDR3 nucleotide sequence: TGCAGCGTTGAGTCACTAGCGGTTACAGGGAGCAATGAGCAGTTCTTC.

This clonotype was detected only once. The CDR3 sequence: CASTRDRGYEQYF. CDR3 bases: TGTGCCAGCACCCGGGACAGGGGGTACGAGCAGTACTTC. The gene calls are TRBV28 and TRBJ2-7, with 11 bases identical to TRBD1. CDR1 is MDHEN, CDR2 SYDVKM, per germline. V was clipped by 7 bases and J by 4 bases; unmatched bases: 3. This CDR3 is 13 amino acids long.

V and J are TRBV7-2 and TRBJ2-5; D gene ambiguous. CDR1 SGHTA and CDR2 FQGNSA come from the germline V gene. Trimming shortened V by 2 bases and J by 5 bases, and 15 bases separated the two germline ends. The CDR3 extends over 15 amino acids. In nucleotides, the CDR3 is TGTGCCAGCAGCTTAAGAGGTTGGCAGGTTGAGACCCAGTACTTC. Translating it yields CASSLRGWQVETQYF.

J is TRBJ2-7 and V is TRBV5-1; 7 bases agree with TRBD1. J was trimmed by 2 bases and V by 3 bases; bases with no gene match: 5. The CDR3 consists of 14 residues. Germline lookup yields CDR1 SGHRS and CDR2 YFSETQ. The CDR3 reads CASSSTGKAYEQYF. CDR3 sequence (DNA): TGCGCCAGCAGCTCGACAGGGAAAGCCTACGAGCAGTACTTC. Using reference TRBV5-1 and TRBJ2-7 for the parts outside the CDR3, the full variable domain is KAGVTQTPRYLIKTRGQQVTLSCSPISGHRSVSWYQQTPGQGLQFLFEYFSETQRNKGNFPGRFSGRQFSNSRSEMNVSTLELGDSALYLCASSSTGKAYEQYFGPGTRLTVT.

This clonotype came up once. DNA for the CDR3: TGCGCCAGCAGCCAAGATCGTCCGGATCATGGCTACACCTTC. Translating it yields CASSQDRPDHGYTF. The chain recombines TRBV4-3 with TRBJ1-2, with D uncertain. CDR1 and CDR2 (germline): LGHNA, YSLEER. Trimming stripped 0 bases from V and 6 bases from J, with 11 bases between. The CDR3 length is 14 residues.

This sequence joins TRBV25-1 and TRBJ2-7; no firm D call. The CDR3 has 14 amino acids. The V gene's germline CDR1 is MGHDK and CDR2 SYGVNS. Trimming stripped 2 bases from V and 5 bases from J, with 13 bases between. CDR3 region: CASSEGWGYDEQYF. In DNA, the CDR3 is TGTGCCAGCAGTGAAGGATGGGGTTACGACGAGCAGTACTTC.

The chain uses TRBV5-1 and TRBJ2-7, with D possibly being TRBD1 (5 bases). CDR3 size: 15 residues. Between the trimmed V and J ends, which lost 7 bases and 2 bases, there was a span of 19 bases. Germline assignment: CDR1 SGHRS and CDR2 YFSETQ. CDR3 DNA sequence: TGCGCCAGCGCCGACCAGGGAATGACCACCTACGAGCAGTACTTC. It specifies CASADQGMTTYEQYF. The variable domain in full, with the rest retrieved from reference TRBV5-1 and TRBJ2-7, is KAGVTQTPRYLIKTRGQQVTLSCSPISGHRSVSWYQQTPGQGLQFLFEYFSETQRNKGNFPGRFSGRQFSNSRSEMNVSTLELGDSALYLCASADQGMTTYEQYFGPGTRLTVT.

In regard to this clonotype: Its ends do not fully match the called genes, so a read error is possible. The chain is built from TRBV24-1 and TRBJ2-4; D ambiguous. CDR3 length equals 12 residues. Germline V gene data show CDR1 as KGHDR and CDR2 as SFDVKD. Written as DNA, the CDR3 is TGTGCCGCCAGTGATTTGCTCGGCATTCAGTACTTC. Translated, it gives CAASDLLGIQYF.

The chain joins TRBV12-3 or TRBV12-4 to TRBJ1-1, with D hard to call. V was pared by 1 base and J by 4 bases, with 7 bases between. The CDR3 totals 13 residues. In DNA, the CDR3 is TGTGCCAGCAGTTTAGGTCCGGCCACTGAAGCTTTCTTT. It translates to CASSLGPATEAFF.

The chain joins TRBV20-1 to TRBJ2-5; 10 positions agree with TRBD2. Germline values: CDR1 DFQATT, CDR2 SNEGSKA (reference sequence). This CDR3 contains 19 residues. V lost 6 bases to trimming and J lost 7 bases; unmatched junction nucleotides: 26. The CDR3 region has the DNA TGCAGTGCCACCTCGGGGAGCGGGAGGGCCTCTGGGAGTAAAGCGACCCAGTACTTC. Translated: CSATSGSGRASGSKATQYF.

This chain joins TRBV24-1 and TRBJ2-1, with 8 bases identical to TRBD2. The germline V gene encodes CDR1 KGHDR and CDR2 SFDVKD. The CDR3 extends over 15 amino acids. The trim removed 7 bases at V and 8 bases at J, leaving 12 bases unmatched. CDR3 in amino acids: CATSERLARGYEQFF. The CDR3 DNA reads TGTGCCACCAGCGAACGACTAGCGAGAGGTTATGAGCAGTTCTTC.

The chain joins TRBV20-1 to TRBJ1-5; 9 nucleotides match TRBD1. Germline V gene lookup returns CDR1 DFQATT and CDR2 SNEGSKA (reference sequence). The CDR3 consists of 15 residues. V dropped 0 bases and J dropped 5; count of bases not matched to a gene: 5. DNA for the CDR3: TGCAGTGCTAGAGAGGGGGACAGGGCCCATCAGCCCCAGCATTTT. Translation gives CSAREGDRAHQPQHF.

The chain links TRBV20-1 to TRBJ2-7; D call uncertain. The CDR3 loop spans 14 amino acids. Germline V gene sequence: CDR1 DFQATT, CDR2 SNEGSKA (reference sequence). The V gene lost 0 bases and the J gene lost 0 bases, with 9 bases spanning the gap. DNA for the CDR3: TGCAGTGCTAGAGATCCAGCAAGCTCCTACGAGCAGTACTTC. The encoded protein is CSARDPASSYEQYF.

The chain couples TRBV7-2 to TRBJ2-4; D is unclear. The germline V and J ends were trimmed by 0 bases and 7 bases, with 10 bases remaining between them. Germline-derived CDR1 and CDR2 are SGHTA and FQGNSA. The CDR3 loop spans 14 amino acids. The CDR3 coding sequence is TGTGCCAGCAGCTTAGCCCCTGCAGTGAACATTCAGTACTTC. It translates to CASSLAPAVNIQYF.

V is TRBV5-1 and J is TRBJ2-2; D not resolved. The V gene lost 2 bases and the J gene lost 7 bases, with 9 bases spanning the gap. Germline V gives CDR1 SGHRS, CDR2 YFSETQ. The CDR3 is 13 amino acids. CDR3 DNA: TGCGCCAGCAGCTTAGGTGGAAACGGGGAGCTGTTTTTT. Protein: CASSLGGNGELFF.